This TCR beta chain was profiled in a study of blood T cell repertoires in COVID-19. Turning to the study itself: Samples representing acute and convalescent COVID-19 were sourced from the United States, Italy and Spain. T cells, B-cell-depleted T cells, or PBMCs provided the cDNA or gDNA that served as material.

Authors' analysis steps: The authors estimated nucleated cell counts from reference gene primer amplification. Produced via immunoSEQ multiplex PCR; TCRdb's table is partial and in-frame only. Clonal size and the V and J genes are those of that table, whereas D and trimming came from the DNA. The top ten clones hold roughly 30% of a sample with about 15,000 clones, over 75% of them seen once. This CDR3 has 11 amino acids. Deletions cut 6 bases from V and 1 base from J, with 3 bases between. From germline, CDR1 is LGHNT and CDR2 FRNRAP. Specimen: peripheral blood. The receptor was derived from a man between 65 and 79 years old in a cohort sampled during active COVID-19. This chain uses TRBV12-5 with TRBJ1-1, with D uncertain. The CDR3 loop is CASGQNTEAFF. The CDR3 nucleotides read TGTGCTAGTGGACAGAACACTGAAGCTTTCTTT. Full variable domain (remainder filled in from reference TRBV12-5 and TRBJ1-1): DARVTQTPRHKVTEMGQEVTMRCQPILGHNTVFWYRQTMMQGLELLAYFRNRAPLDDSGMPKDRFSAEMPDATLATLKIQPSEPRDSAVYFCASGQNTEAFFGQGTRLTVV.